This paragraph covers one T cell receptor (beta chain) sequence. What it recognizes is unknown. This record belongs to a study of CD8+CD57+ T cells in acquired aplastic anemia. V was pared by 7 bases and J by 8 bases, with 6 bases between. The germline V gene has CDR1 SNHLY and CDR2 FYNNEI. The length of the CDR3 is 10 residues. Study-wide points: Overlap between patients and controls comprised roughly 30 CD8+ CDR3 sequences.

All sequencing subjects had displayed CD8+CD57+ cell expansion on flow cytometry. Researchers used genomic DNA as the template to profile TCR beta VDJ and CDR3. TCRdb analysed the reads with MiXCR anew, one entry per CDR3 protein. The sample shows about 160,000 distinct CDR3 sequences, about 70% of them seen only once. The TCR was taken from a human donor with aplastic anemia. The source material was sorted CD4+, CD8+, or CD8+CD57+ T cells (not recorded which) from PBMCs. V is TRBV2 and J is TRBJ2-1; D not certain. The CDR3 protein is CASTVDEQFF. The CDR3 DNA reads TGTGCCAGCACGGTCGATGAGCAGTTCTTC.